These 24 T cell receptor beta chains came from one sample sequenced in a study of blood T cell repertoires in COVID-19 (dated by TCRdb to the early 2020s). Library construction relied on the immunoSEQ multiplex PCR assay. TCRdb's version of the immuneACCESS table is confined to in-frame rearrangements and falls short of the full clone set. An unresolved V gene accounts for under half of the shortfall where checked; the remainder is of unknown origin. Counted in this sample were around 300,000 clones; around 86% of them appeared once. The top ten clonotypes cover 2.5% to 3% of the sample. The sequenced sample was peripheral blood. The receptors were gathered from a woman in her twenties or thirties with active or convalescent COVID-19.

The V and J genes are TRBV7-9 and TRBJ2-5, with 7 bases lining up with TRBD1. The germline gives CDR1 SEHNR, CDR2 FQNEAQ (reference sequence). V lost 2 bases to trimming and J lost 5 bases; unmatched junction nucleotides: 11. The CDR3 contains 16 residues. CDR3 region: CASSLNQGVIVETQYF. In DNA form, the CDR3 reads TGTGCCAGCAGCTTAAACCAGGGGGTTATAGTTGAGACCCAGTACTTC.

In its sample, this clone was seen a few times. The chain recombines TRBV6-4 with TRBJ2-3, with D tentatively TRBD1 (6 bases). The V gene's germline CDR1 is MRHNA and CDR2 SNTAGT. V dropped 4 bases and J dropped 3 bases, with 11 bases sitting between them. This CDR3 region has 14 residues. CDR3 in DNA: TGTGCCAGCAGTGTCGAGGGGGAGACAGATACGCAGTATTTT. This encodes CASSVEGETDTQYF.

V is TRBV12-3 or TRBV12-4 and J is TRBJ1-2; perhaps TRBD1 as D (6 bases). This CDR3 spans 13 amino acids. The V and J ends lost 6 bases and 4 bases respectively, with 12 bases between them. For the CDR3, the DNA is TGTGCCAGCAGCCGGACAGAGCTCTATGGCTACACCTTC. Protein product: CASSRTELYGYTF.

V and J are TRBV12-3 or TRBV12-4 and TRBJ1-2; no firm D call. Trimming removed 5 bases from V and 10 bases from J, with 5 bases in between. This CDR3 has 9 amino acids. In DNA, the CDR3 is TGTGCCAGCAGTCTACCCTACACCTTC. Protein sequence: CASSLPYTF.

The genes are TRBV25-1 and TRBJ2-5; 9 bases align to TRBD1. The CDR3 totals 14 residues. Germline V gene sequence: CDR1 MGHDK, CDR2 SYGVNS. The J segment lost 5 bases and the V segment lost 6 bases, leaving 7 bases of the junction unmatched. CDR3 in DNA: TGTGCCAGCAGACCGGGACAGGGTATCGAGACCCAGTACTTC. Translated: CASRPGQGIETQYF.

The gene calls are TRBV9 and TRBJ1-3; 10 nucleotides match TRBD1. Trimming took 3 bases from V and 4 from J; bases not matched to a gene: 7. Looked up from germline, CDR1 is SGDLS and CDR2 is YYNGEE. The CDR3 has 16 residues. The CDR3 bases are TGTGCCAGCAGCGAAAGACAGGGGGCGTACGGAAACACCATATATTTT. It translates to CASSERQGAYGNTIYF.

V gene TRBV7-9 combines with J gene TRBJ2-1, with unresolved D. The CDR3 is 15 residues long. V was shortened by 4 bases and J by 8 bases, with 18 bases between the two germline ends. The germline CDR1 and CDR2 sequences are SEHNR and FQNEAQ (reference sequence). The CDR3 bases are TGTGCCAGCAGCTCCCGGAGAGGTTACGTTGATGAGCAGTTCTTC. Translation gives CASSSRRGYVDEQFF.

The chain joins TRBV10-1 to TRBJ2-2; TRBD1 might be the D (7 bases). CDR1 and CDR2 from the germline V gene are WNHNN and SYGVQD (reference sequence). CDR3 length equals 14 residues. V was trimmed by 6 bases and J by 7 bases, leaving 15 bases between them. CDR3 region: CASRGGTVGGELFF. The CDR3 nucleotides read TGCGCCAGCAGAGGGGGGACAGTCGGCGGGGAGCTGTTTTTT.

Here the CDR3 reads CAWSVFAGGLGKNIQYF. The CDR3, as DNA: TGTGCCTGGAGTGTCTTTGCGGGGGGGCTCGGCAAAAACATTCAGTACTTC. The gene calls are TRBV30 and TRBJ2-4, with 9 bases aligning to TRBD2. CDR1 GTSNPN and CDR2 SVGIG come from the germline V gene (reference sequence). The CDR3 length is 17 residues. V lost 0 bases to trimming and J lost 3 bases; unmatched junction nucleotides: 9.

Only one count was recorded for this clone. The chain couples TRBV24-1 to TRBJ1-5, with a weak D call TRBD1 (5 bases). Germline assignment: CDR1 KGHDR and CDR2 SFDVKD. CDR3 size: 14 residues. V lost 3 bases, J lost 4 bases, and 9 bases lay in between. The CDR3 region has the DNA TGTGCCACCAGTGATCGACAGCCTAATCAGCCCCAGCATTTT. This gives the protein CATSDRQPNQPQHF.

The J gene is TRBJ1-3, the V gene TRBV24-1, with 8 nucleotides matching TRBD1. V dropped 3 bases and J dropped 7; count of bases not matched to a gene: 7. CDR1 is KGHDR, CDR2 SFDVKD, per germline. There are 15 residues in the CDR3. This chain's CDR3 is CATSDPPTGDNTIYF. The CDR3 nucleotides read TGTGCCACCAGTGATCCCCCGACAGGGGATAACACCATATATTTT.

This clone was observed a handful of times. The J gene is TRBJ1-2, the V gene TRBV12-5; D is uncertain. The germline V gene has CDR1 LGHNT and CDR2 FRNRAP. CDR3 length: 16 amino acids. V was trimmed by 7 bases and J by 1 base, leaving 19 bases between them. The DNA for the CDR3 is TGTGCTAGTGCTTTTGGTAACCGAGAATTTAACTATGGCTACACCTTC. Protein sequence: CASAFGNREFNYGYTF.

This chain joins TRBV6-5 and TRBJ1-1; D uncertain. Germline V gives CDR1 MNHEY, CDR2 SVGAGI. V was cut by 4 bases and J by 2 bases, with 11 bases left in between. The CDR3 has 14 amino acids. As DNA, the CDR3 is TGTGCCAGCAGTTCAATCGGGATAAACACTGAAGCTTTCTTT. Translation gives CASSSIGINTEAFF.

The V gene is TRBV1, the J gene TRBJ1-6. TRBV1 is shown as a pseudogene. The CDR3 is 17 residues long. The CDR3 DNA reads as TGCACCAGCAGCCAAGAAGAGCGCGCCGATTGTAATTCACCCCTCCACTTT. Translated, it gives CTSSQEERADCNSPLHF.

The chain couples TRBV5-6 to TRBJ2-5; the D gene is possibly TRBD2 (5 bases). The CDR3 has 14 residues. Between the trimmed V and J ends, which lost 0 bases and 4 bases, there was a span of 10 bases. Germline V CDR1 and CDR2: SGHDT, YYEEEE. The CDR3 DNA follows: TGTGCCAGCAGCTTGGCGGGTCGGGGAGAGACCCAGTACTTC. This gives the protein CASSLAGRGETQYF.

The chain carries TRBV27 and TRBJ1-5, with 7 bases identical to TRBD1. CDR1 is MNHEY and CDR2 is SMNVEV in the germline V gene (reference sequence). The CDR3 length is 18 residues. The V segment lost 5 bases and the J segment 7 bases; nucleotides outside the gene matches: 20. CDR3 coding DNA: TGTGCCAGCAGTCACATTGGGACAGATCCCCTTTCGAACCAGCCCCAGCATTTT. Its protein product is CASSHIGTDPLSNQPQHF.

This chain uses TRBV2 with TRBJ2-7, with TRBD2 matching over 7 bases. V lost 7 bases and J lost 2; bases outside the gene matches: 5. Germline V gene lookup returns CDR1 SNHLY and CDR2 FYNNEI. The CDR3 covers 13 residues. The CDR3 sequence is CASKRGGAYEQYF. The CDR3, as DNA: TGTGCCAGCAAGCGGGGAGGGGCCTACGAGCAGTACTTC. The full variable domain, in which reference TRBV2 and TRBJ2-7 provide the parts outside the CDR3, is EPEVTQTPSHQVTQMGQEVILRCVPISNHLYFYWYRQILGQKVEFLVSFYNNEISEKSEIFDDQFSVERPDGSNFTLKIRSTKLEDSAMYFCASKRGGAYEQYFGPGTRLTVT.

The chain carries TRBV5-1 and TRBJ1-1; D gene unclear. Germline values: CDR1 SGHRS, CDR2 YFSETQ. V dropped 0 bases and J dropped 0 bases, with 9 bases sitting between them. There are 15 residues in the CDR3. The CDR3 reads CASSLVTGMNTEAFF. DNA for the CDR3: TGCGCCAGCAGCTTGGTGACGGGAATGAACACTGAAGCTTTCTTT.

CDR3 sequence reads: CAWSSFTGGVGNTIYF. CDR3 sequence (DNA): TGTGCCTGGAGTTCATTTACTGGCGGGGTTGGAAACACCATATATTTT. V usage is TRBV30 and J usage is TRBJ1-3; D unresolved. Germline loops: CDR1 GTSNPN, CDR2 SVGIG (reference sequence). V was pared by 2 bases and J by 3 bases, with 17 bases between. The CDR3 covers 16 residues.

The chain joins TRBV29-1 to TRBJ2-1; 8 bases line up with TRBD1. Trimming at V came to 6 bases and at J to 10 bases, leaving 11 bases not matched to a gene. This CDR3 spans 13 amino acids. Germline values: CDR1 SQVTM, CDR2 ANQGSEA. This chain's CDR3 is CSVGRQGPMEQFF. CDR3 bases: TGCAGCGTCGGAAGACAGGGGCCGATGGAGCAGTTCTTC.

The chain combines TRBV3-1 (or the pseudogene TRBV3-2) with TRBJ1-6; D might be TRBD1 (6 bases). Looked up from germline, CDR1 is LGHDT and CDR2 is YNNKEL (reference sequence). Trimming left V 6 bases short and J 8 bases short, with 11 bases between. The CDR3 contains 13 residues. CDR3 DNA sequence: TGTGCCAGCAGGGACAGCCAACATTCACCCCTCCACTTT. Encoded protein: CASRDSQHSPLHF.

The J gene is TRBJ1-3, the V gene TRBV6-5; 11 nucleotides agree with TRBD1. The CDR3 has 14 residues. Germline V gene lookup returns CDR1 MNHEY and CDR2 SVGAGI. The V and J ends lost 11 bases and 0 bases, in that order; junction bases with no gene match: 3. The chain's CDR3 is CAGGQGVSGNTIYF. CDR3 nucleotides: TGTGCCGGGGGACAGGGGGTCTCTGGAAACACCATATATTTT.

This clone was observed a single time. This chain connects TRBV5-1 to TRBJ1-1; D perhaps matches TRBD1 (5 bases). This CDR3 region has 17 residues. Per germline, CDR1 SGHRS and CDR2 YFSETQ. Deletions cut 0 bases from V and 0 bases from J, with 15 bases between. CDR3 in amino acids: CASSLEAGWGLNTEAFF. The CDR3 DNA reads TGCGCCAGCAGCTTGGAGGCCGGTTGGGGCCTGAACACTGAAGCTTTCTTT.

The chain joins TRBV5-1 to TRBJ1-1, with D possibly matching TRBD1 (5 bases). This CDR3 is built from 15 residues. Germline CDR1 SGHRS, CDR2 YFSETQ. Trimming took 4 bases from V and 4 from J, leaving 17 bases between them. The CDR3 DNA is TGCGCCAGCAGCCCGGCTTTGGGGCCTGGCACTGAAGCTTTCTTT. Its translation is CASSPALGPGTEAFF.